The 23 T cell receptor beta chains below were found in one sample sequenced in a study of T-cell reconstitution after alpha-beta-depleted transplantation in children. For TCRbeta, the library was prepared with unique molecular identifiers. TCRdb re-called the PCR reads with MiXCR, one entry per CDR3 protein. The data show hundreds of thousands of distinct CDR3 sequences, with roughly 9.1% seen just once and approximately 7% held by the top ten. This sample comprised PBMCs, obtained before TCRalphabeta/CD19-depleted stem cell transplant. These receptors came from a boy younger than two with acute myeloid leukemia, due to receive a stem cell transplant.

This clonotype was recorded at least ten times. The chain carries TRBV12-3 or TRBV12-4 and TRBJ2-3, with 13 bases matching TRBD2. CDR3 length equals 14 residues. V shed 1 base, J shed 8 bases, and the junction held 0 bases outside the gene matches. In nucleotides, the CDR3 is TGTGCCAGCAGTTTAGGACTAGCGGGAGGTACGCAGTATTTT. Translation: CASSLGLAGGTQYF.

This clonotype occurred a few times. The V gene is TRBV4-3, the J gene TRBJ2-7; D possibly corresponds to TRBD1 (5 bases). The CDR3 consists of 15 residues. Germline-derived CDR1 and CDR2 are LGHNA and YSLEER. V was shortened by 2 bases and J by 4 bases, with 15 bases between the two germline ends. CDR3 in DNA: TGCGCCAGCAGCCAATCGAGTAGGGGTGCTTACGAGCAGTACTTC. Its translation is CASSQSSRGAYEQYF.

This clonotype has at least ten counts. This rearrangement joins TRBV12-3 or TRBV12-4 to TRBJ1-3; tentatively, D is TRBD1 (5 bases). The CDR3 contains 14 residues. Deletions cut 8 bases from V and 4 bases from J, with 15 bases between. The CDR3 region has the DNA TGTGCCAGCGGACTACAGGTATCAGGAAACACCATATATTTT. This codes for CASGLQVSGNTIYF.

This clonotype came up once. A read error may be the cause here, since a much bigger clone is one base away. The CDR3 DNA is TGTGCCAGCAGTTTAACAAGGTACATTACAGATACGCAGTATTTT. This gives the protein CASSLTRYITDTQYF. The chain uses TRBV12-3 or TRBV12-4 and TRBJ2-3; D is unclear. CDR3 size: 15 residues. The germline V and J ends were trimmed by 2 bases and 3 bases, with 12 bases remaining between them.

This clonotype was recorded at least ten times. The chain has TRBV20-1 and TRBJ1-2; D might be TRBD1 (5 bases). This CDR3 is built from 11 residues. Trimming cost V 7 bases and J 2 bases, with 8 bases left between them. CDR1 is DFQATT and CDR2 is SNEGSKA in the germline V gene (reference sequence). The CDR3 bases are TGCAGTGGCCGGGACAACTATGGCTACACCTTC. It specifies CSGRDNYGYTF.

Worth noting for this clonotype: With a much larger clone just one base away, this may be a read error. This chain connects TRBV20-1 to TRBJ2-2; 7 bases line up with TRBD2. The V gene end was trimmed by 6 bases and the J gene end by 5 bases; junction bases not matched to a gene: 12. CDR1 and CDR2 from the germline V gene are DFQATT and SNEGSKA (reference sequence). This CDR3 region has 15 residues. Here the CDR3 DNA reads TGCAGTGCGACCTATGGACTAGGGCGGACCGGGGAGCTGTTTTTT. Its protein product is CSATYGLGRTGELFF.

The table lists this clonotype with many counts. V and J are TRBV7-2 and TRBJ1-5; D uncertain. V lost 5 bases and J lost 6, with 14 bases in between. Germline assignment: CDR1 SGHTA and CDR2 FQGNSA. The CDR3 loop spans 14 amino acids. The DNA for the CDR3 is TGTGCCAGCAGCCTTTCCCTCGGAGGTCAGCCCCAGCATTTT. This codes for CASSLSLGGQPQHF.

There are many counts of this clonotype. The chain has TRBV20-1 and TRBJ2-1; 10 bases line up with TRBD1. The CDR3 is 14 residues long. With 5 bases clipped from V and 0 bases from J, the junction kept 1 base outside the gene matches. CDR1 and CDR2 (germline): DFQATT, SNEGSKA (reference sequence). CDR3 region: CSAGTGVSYNEQFF. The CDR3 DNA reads TGCAGTGCTGGGACAGGGGTCTCCTACAATGAGCAGTTCTTC.

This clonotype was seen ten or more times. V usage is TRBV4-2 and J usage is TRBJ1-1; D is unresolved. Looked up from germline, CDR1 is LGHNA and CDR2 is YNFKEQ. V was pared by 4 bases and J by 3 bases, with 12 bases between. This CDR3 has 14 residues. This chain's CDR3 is CASSPPLGDTEAFF. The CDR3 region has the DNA TGTGCCAGCAGCCCTCCTTTGGGAGACACTGAAGCTTTCTTT.

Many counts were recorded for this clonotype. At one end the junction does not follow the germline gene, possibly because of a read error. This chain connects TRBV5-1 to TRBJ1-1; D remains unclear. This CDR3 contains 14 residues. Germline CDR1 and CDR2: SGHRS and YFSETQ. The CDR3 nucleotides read TGTGCCAGCAGTTTAGGTCAGGTGAACACTGAAGCTTTCTTT. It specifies CASSLGQVNTEAFF.

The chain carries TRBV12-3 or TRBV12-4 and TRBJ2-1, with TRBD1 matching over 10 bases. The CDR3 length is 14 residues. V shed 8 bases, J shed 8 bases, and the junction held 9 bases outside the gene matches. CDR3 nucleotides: TGTGCCAGCGCGGGACAGGGGCTTGGCTATGAGCAGTTCTTC. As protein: CASAGQGLGYEQFF.

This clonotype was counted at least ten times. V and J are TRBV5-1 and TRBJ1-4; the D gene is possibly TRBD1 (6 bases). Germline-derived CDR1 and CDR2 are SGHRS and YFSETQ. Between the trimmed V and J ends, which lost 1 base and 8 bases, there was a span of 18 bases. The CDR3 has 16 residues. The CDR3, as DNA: TGCGCCAGCAGCTTGTGGGTACAGGGTCCAGACGAAAAACTGTTTTTT. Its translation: CASSLWVQGPDEKLFF.

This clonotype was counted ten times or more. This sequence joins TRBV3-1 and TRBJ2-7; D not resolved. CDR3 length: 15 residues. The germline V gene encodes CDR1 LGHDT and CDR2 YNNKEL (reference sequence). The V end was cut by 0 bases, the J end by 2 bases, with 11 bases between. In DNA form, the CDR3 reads TGTGCCAGCAGCCAAGAGGGGTTAGAGACCTACGAGCAGTACTTC. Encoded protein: CASSQEGLETYEQYF.

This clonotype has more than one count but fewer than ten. The CDR3 here is CASSHDATNEKLFF. The CDR3 DNA reads as TGTGCCAGCAGCCACGACGCAACTAATGAAAAACTGTTTTTT. This chain connects TRBV12-3 or TRBV12-4 to TRBJ1-4; D not resolved. This CDR3 is built from 14 residues. V was pared by 6 bases and J by 0 bases, with 8 bases between.

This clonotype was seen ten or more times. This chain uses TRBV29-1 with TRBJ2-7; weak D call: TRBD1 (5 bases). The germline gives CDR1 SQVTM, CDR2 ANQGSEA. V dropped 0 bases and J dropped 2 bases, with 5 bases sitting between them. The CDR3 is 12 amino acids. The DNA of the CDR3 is TGCAGCGTTGAAGAACAGGCCTACGAGCAGTACTTC. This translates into CSVEEQAYEQYF.

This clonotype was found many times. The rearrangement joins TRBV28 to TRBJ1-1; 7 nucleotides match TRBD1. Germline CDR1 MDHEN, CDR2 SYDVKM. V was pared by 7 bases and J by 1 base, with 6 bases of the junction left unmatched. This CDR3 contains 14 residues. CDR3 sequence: CASTLQGTNTEAFF. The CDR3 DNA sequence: TGTGCCAGCACCCTACAGGGGACGAACACTGAAGCTTTCTTT. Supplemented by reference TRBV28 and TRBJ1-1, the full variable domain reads DVKVTQSSRYLVKRTGEKVFLECVQDMDHENMFWYRQDPGLGLRLIYFSYDVKMKEKGDIPEGYSVSREKKERFSLILESASTNQTSMYLCASTLQGTNTEAFFGQGTRLTVV.

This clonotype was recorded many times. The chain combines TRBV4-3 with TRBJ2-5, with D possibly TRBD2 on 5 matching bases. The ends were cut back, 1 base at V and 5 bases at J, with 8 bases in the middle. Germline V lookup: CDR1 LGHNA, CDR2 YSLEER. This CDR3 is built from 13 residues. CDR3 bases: TGCGCCAGCAGCCAAGCGGAGGCGGAGACCCAGTACTTC. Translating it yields CASSQAEAETQYF.

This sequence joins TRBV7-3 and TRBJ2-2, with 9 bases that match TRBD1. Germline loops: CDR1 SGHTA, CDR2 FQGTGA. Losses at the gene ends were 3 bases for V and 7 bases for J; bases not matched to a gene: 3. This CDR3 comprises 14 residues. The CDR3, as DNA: TGTGCCAGCAGCTTCGACAGGGGGAACGGGGAGCTGTTTTTT. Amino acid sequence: CASSFDRGNGELFF.

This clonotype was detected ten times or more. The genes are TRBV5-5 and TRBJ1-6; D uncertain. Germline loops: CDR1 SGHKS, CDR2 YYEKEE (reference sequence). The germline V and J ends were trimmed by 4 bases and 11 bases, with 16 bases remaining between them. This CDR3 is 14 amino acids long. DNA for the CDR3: TGTGCCAGCAGCCTCCAGAATCGGAACACACCCCTCCACTTT. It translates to CASSLQNRNTPLHF.

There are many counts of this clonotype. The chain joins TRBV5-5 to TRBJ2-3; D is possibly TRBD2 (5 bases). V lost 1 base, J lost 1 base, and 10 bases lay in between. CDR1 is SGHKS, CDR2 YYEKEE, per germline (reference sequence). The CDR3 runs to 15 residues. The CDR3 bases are TGTGCCAGCAGCTTGATGGAGAGGGGCACAGATACGCAGTATTTT. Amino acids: CASSLMERGTDTQYF.

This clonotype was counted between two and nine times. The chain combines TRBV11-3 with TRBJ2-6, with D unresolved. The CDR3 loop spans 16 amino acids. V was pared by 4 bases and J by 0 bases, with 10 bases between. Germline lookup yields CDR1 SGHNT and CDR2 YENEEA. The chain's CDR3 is CASSWRWASGANVLTF. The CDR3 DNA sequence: TGTGCCAGCAGCTGGCGATGGGCCTCTGGGGCCAACGTCCTGACTTTC.

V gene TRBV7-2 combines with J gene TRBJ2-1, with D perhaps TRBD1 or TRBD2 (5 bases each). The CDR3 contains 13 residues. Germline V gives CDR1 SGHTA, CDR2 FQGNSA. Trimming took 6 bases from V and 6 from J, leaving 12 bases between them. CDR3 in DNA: TGTGCCAGCAGTCGAGGGGCCAGCAATGAGCAGTTCTTC. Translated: CASSRGASNEQFF. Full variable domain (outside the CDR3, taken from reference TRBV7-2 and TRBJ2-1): GAGVSQSPSNKVTEKGKDVELRCDPISGHTALYWYRQSLGQGLEFLIYFQGNSAPDKSGLPSDRFSAERTGGSVSTLTIQRTQQEDSAVYLCASSRGASNEQFFGPGTRLTVL.

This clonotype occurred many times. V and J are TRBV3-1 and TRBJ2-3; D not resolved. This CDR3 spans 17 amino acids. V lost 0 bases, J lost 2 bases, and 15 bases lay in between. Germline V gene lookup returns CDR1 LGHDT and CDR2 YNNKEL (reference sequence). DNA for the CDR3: TGTGCCAGCAGCCAAGAAGTTCCCTGGTCCATCACAGATACGCAGTATTTT. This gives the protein CASSQEVPWSITDTQYF.